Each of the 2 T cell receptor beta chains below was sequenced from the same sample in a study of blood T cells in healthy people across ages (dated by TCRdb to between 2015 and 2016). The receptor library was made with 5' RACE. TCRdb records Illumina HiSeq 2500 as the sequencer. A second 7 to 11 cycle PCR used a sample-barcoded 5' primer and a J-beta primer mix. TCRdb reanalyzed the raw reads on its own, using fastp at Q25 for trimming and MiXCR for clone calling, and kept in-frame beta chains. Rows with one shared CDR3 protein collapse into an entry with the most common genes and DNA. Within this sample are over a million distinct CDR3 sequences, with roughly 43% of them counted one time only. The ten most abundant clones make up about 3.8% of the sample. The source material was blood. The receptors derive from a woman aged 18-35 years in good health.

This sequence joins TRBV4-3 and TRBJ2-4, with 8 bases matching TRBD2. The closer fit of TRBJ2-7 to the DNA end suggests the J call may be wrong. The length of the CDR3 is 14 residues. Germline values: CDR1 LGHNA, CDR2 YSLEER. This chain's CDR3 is CASSQGQRGYEQYF. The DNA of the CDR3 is TGCGCCAGCAGCCAAGGGCAGCGGGGGTACGAGCAGTACTTC.

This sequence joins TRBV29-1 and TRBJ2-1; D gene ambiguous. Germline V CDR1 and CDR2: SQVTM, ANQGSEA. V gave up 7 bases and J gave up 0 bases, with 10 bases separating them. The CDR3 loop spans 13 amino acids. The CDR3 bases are TGCAGCGAAACAGAGAGCTCCTACAATGAGCAGTTCTTC. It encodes CSETESSYNEQFF.